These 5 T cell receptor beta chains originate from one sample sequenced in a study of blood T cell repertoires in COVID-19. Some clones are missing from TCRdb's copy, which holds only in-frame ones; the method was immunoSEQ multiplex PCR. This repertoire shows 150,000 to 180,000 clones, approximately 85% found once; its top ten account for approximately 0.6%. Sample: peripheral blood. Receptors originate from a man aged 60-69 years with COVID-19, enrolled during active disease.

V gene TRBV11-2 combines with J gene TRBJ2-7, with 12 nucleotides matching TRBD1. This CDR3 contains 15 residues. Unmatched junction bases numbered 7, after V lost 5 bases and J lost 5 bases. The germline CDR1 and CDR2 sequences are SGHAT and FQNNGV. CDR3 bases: TGTGCCAGCAGCCGTCAGGGACAGGGGGCCCACGAGCAGTACTTC. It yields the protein CASSRQGQGAHEQYF.

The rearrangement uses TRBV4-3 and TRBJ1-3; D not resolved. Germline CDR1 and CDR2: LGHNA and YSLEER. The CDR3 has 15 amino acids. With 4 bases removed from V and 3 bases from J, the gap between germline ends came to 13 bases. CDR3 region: CASSRVGVLGNTIYF. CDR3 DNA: TGCGCCAGCAGCCGCGTCGGGGTCCTTGGAAACACCATATATTTT.

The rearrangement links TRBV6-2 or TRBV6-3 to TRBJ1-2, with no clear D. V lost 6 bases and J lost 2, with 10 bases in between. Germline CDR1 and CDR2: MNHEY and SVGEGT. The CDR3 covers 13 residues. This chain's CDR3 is CASSPPGNYGYTF. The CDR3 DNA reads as TGTGCCAGCAGCCCCCCAGGCAACTATGGCTACACCTTC.

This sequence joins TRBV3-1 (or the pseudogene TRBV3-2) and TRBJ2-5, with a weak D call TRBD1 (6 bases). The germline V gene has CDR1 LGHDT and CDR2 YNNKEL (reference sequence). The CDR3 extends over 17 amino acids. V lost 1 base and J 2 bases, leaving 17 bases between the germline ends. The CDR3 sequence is CASSQASGTRGQETQYF. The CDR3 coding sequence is TGTGCCAGCAGCCAAGCATCCGGGACAAGGGGGCAAGAGACCCAGTACTTC.

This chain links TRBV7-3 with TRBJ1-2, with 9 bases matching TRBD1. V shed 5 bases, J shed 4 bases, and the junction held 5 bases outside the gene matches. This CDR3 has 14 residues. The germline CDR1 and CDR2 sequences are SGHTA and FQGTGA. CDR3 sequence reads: CASSPGTGPYGYTF. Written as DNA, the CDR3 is TGTGCCAGCAGCCCAGGGACAGGGCCCTATGGCTACACCTTC.